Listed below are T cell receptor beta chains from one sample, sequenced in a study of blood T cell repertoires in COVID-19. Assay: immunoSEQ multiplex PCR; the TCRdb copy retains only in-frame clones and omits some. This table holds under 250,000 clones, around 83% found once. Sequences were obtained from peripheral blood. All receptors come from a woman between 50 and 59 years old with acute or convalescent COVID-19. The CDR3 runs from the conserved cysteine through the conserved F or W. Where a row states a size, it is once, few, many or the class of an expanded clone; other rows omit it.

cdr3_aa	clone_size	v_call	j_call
CAWSRQGGYTF	-	TRBV30	TRBJ1-2
CSVAERALYNEQFF	-	TRBV29-1	TRBJ2-1
CASSFGTGGSETQYF	-	TRBV3-1/TRBV3-2	TRBJ2-5
CASSLAAESSYEQYF	-	TRBV7-2	TRBJ2-7
CASSLRGRSYEQYF	once	TRBV28	TRBJ2-7
CASGTAQETQYF	once	TRBV28	TRBJ2-5
CASSPGQSGQPQHF	-	TRBV3-1/TRBV3-2	TRBJ1-5
CASSLGLAAYEQYF	-	TRBV7-2	TRBJ2-7
CASSYGGSGSYEQYF	-	TRBV5-1	TRBJ2-7
CAYGLAGKSYNEQFF	-	TRBV12-5	TRBJ2-1
CASKEIEKLFF	-	TRBV2	TRBJ1-4
CASSVGTGIYEQYF	-	TRBV9	TRBJ2-7
CASKLDRFIQQYF	-	TRBV2	TRBJ2-7
CASSLVGQAGELFF	-	TRBV5-1	TRBJ2-2
CASSSKTGNGYTF	-	TRBV9	TRBJ1-2
CASSRAAYEQYF	-	TRBV3-1/TRBV3-2	TRBJ2-7
CASRLSGYGYTF	-	TRBV28	TRBJ1-2
CASSQEGWPSGRYEQYF	-	TRBV3-1/TRBV3-2	TRBJ2-7
CASAQREKETQYF	-	TRBV12-3/TRBV12-4	TRBJ2-5
CASVGSGRTGELFF	-	TRBV2	TRBJ2-2
CASSSRGGASSTDTQYF	-	TRBV9	TRBJ2-3
CASSLGGSSYEQYF	-	TRBV5-1	TRBJ2-7
CASSQILAGEQFF	-	TRBV7-3	TRBJ2-1
CSVGTGLHSTDTQYF	-	TRBV29-1	TRBJ2-3
CASSLRDSYEQYF	-	TRBV11-3	TRBJ2-7
CTKHRGLAGDCKNIQYF	-	TRBV1	TRBJ2-4
CASRSGDAAPNEQFF	-	TRBV11-2	TRBJ2-1
CASSEVRGWGDTGELFF	-	TRBV6-1	TRBJ2-2
CASSPGGYTEAFF	-	TRBV6-5	TRBJ1-1
CASSLDVAGTYNEQFF	-	TRBV5-1	TRBJ2-1
CASSKVGDFYYEQYF	-	TRBV21-1	TRBJ2-7
CSAMTGRREAFF	-	TRBV29-1	TRBJ1-1
CSASPDRASYEQYF	once	TRBV20-1	TRBJ2-7
CASSEASLAGGPWAKYF	-	TRBV2	TRBJ2-7
CASTPGTYQPQHF	-	TRBV6-5	TRBJ1-5
CASRSGSSYEQYF	-	TRBV6-5	TRBJ2-7
CASVLGGVRREQYF	-	TRBV7-2	TRBJ2-7
CASSLSRQGPDTQYF	-	TRBV27	TRBJ2-3
CASSDSTPEDRYYGYTF	-	TRBV6-4	TRBJ1-2
CAIGTAYEQYF	-	TRBV24-1	TRBJ2-7